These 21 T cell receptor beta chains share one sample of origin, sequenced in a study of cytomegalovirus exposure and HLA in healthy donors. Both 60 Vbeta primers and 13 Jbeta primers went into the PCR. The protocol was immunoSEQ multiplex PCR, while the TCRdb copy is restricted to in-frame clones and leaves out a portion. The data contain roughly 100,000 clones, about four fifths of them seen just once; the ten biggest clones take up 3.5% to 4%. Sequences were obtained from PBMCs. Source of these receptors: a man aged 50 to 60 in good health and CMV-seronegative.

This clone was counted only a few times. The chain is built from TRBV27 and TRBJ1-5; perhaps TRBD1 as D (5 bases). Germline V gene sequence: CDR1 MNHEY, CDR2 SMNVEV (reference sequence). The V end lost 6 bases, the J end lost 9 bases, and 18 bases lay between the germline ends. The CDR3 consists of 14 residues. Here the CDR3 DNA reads TGTGCCAGCAGCTCGAGGACCTCCGGGGGGCCCCAGCATTTT. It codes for CASSSRTSGGPQHF.

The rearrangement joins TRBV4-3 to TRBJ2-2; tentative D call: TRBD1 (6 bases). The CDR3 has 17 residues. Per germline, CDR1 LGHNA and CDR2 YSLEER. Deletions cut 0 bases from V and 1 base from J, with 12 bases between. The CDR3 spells CASSQESARGNTGELFF. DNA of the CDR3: TGCGCCAGCAGCCAAGAATCGGCCAGGGGGAACACCGGGGAGCTGTTTTTT.

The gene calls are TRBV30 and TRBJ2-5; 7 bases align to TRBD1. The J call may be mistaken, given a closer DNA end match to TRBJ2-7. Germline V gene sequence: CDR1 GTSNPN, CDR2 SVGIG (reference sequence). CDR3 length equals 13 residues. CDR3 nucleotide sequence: TGTGCCTGGGCGACAGGGTTAACCTACGAGCAGTACTTC. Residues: CAWATGLTYEQYF.

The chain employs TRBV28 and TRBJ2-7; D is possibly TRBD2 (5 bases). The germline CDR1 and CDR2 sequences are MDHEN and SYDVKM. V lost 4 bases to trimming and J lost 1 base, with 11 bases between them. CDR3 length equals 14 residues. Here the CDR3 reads CASSSGRPSYEQYF. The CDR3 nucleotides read TGTGCCAGCAGTTCGGGAAGGCCTTCCTACGAGCAGTACTTC.

CDR3 residues: CASSPGLAVETQYF. The CDR3 DNA is TGTGCCAGCAGCCCGGGACTAGCGGTGGAGACCCAGTACTTC. The rearrangement links TRBV7-3 to TRBJ2-5; 11 bases map to TRBD2. Trimming took 5 bases from V and 5 from J; bases not matched to a gene: 4. Germline CDR1 is SGHTA and CDR2 is FQGTGA. The CDR3 contains 14 residues. Variable domain in full (rest from reference TRBV7-3 and TRBJ2-5): GAGVSQTPSNKVTEKGKYVELRCDPISGHTALYWYRQSLGQGPEFLIYFQGTGAADDSGLPNDRFFAVRPEGSVSTLKIQRTERGDSAVYLCASSPGLAVETQYFGPGTRLLVL.

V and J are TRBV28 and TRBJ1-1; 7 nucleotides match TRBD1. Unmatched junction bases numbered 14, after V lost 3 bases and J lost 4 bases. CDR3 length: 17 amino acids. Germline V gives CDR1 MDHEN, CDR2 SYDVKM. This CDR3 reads CASSFFQGVGSGTEAFF. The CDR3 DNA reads TGTGCCAGCAGTTTTTTCCAGGGGGTAGGGTCTGGCACTGAAGCTTTCTTT.

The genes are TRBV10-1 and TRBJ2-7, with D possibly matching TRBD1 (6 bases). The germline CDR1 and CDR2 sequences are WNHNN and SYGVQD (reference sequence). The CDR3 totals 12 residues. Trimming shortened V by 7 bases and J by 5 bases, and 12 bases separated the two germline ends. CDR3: CASNTGLNEQYF. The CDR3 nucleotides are TGCGCCAGCAACACAGGGCTGAACGAGCAGTACTTC.

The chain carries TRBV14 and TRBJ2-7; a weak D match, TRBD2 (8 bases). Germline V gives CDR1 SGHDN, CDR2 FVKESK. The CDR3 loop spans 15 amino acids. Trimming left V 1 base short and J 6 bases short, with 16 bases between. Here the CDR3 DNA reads TGTGCCAGCAGCCAAGGGCCCGGGAGGGGGCTCGAGCAGTACTTC. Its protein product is CASSQGPGRGLEQYF. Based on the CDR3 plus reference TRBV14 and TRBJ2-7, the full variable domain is EAGVTQFPSHSVIEKGQTVTLRCDPISGHDNLYWYRRVMGKEIKFLLHFVKESKQDESGMPNNRFLAERTGGTYSTLKVQPAELEDSGVYFCASSQGPGRGLEQYFGPGTRLTVT.

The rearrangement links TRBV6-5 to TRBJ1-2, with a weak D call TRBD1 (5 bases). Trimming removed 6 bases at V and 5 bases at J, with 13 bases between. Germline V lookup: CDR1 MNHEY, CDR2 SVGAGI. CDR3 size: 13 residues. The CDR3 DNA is TGTGCCAGCAGCACCGGGGGGAGGTATGGCTACACCTTC. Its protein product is CASSTGGRYGYTF.

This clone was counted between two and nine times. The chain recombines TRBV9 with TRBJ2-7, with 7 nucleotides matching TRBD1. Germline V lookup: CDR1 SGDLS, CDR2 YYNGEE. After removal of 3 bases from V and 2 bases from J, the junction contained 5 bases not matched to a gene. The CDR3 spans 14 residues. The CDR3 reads CASSAGQVPYEQYF. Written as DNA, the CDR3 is TGTGCCAGCAGCGCTGGACAGGTTCCCTACGAGCAGTACTTC.

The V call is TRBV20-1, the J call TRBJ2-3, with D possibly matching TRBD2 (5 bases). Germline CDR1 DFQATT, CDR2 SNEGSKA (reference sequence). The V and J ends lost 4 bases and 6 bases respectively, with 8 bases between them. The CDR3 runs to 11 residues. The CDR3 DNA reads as TGCAGTGCTACTGCGGGTGATACGCAGTATTTT. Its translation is CSATAGDTQYF.

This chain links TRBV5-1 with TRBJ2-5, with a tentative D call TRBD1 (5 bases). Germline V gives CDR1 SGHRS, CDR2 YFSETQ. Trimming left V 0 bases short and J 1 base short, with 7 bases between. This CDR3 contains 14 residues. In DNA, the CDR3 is TGCGCCAGCAGCTTGGACAGGCCCCAAGAGACCCAGTACTTC. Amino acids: CASSLDRPQETQYF.

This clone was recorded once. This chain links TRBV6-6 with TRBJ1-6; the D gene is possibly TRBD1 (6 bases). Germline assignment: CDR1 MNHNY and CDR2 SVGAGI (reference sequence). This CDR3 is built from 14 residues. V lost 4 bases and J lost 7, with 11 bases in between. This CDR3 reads CASSLTGPNSPLHF. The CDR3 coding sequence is TGTGCCAGCAGTTTGACAGGCCCAAATTCACCCCTCCACTTT.

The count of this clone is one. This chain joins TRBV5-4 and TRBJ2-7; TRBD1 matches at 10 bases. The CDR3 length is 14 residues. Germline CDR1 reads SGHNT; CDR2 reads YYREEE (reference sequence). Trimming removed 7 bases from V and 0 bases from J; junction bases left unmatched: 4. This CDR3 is CASGGTGDSYEQYF. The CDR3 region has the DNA TGTGCCAGCGGGGGGACAGGGGACTCCTACGAGCAGTACTTC.

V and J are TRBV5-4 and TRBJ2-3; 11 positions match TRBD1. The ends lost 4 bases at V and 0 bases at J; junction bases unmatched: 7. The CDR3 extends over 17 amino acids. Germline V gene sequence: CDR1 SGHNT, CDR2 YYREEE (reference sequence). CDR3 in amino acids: CASSTGQGAYSTDTQYF. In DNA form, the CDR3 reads TGTGCCAGCAGCACCGGACAGGGGGCCTACAGCACAGATACGCAGTATTTT.

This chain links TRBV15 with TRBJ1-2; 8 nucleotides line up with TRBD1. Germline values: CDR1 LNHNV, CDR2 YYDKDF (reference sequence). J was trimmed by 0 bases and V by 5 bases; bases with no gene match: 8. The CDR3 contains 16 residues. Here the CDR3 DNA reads TGTGCCACCAGCCCGGGGGACAGGAAACCTAACTATGGCTACACCTTC. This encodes CATSPGDRKPNYGYTF.

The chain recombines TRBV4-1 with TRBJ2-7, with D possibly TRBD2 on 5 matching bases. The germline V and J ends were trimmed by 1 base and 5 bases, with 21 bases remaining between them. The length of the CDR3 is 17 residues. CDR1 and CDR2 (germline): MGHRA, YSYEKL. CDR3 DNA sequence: TGCGCCAGCAGCCAAGTCTCCTTTGGACTCGGTAAGAACGAGCAGTACTTC. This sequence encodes CASSQVSFGLGKNEQYF.

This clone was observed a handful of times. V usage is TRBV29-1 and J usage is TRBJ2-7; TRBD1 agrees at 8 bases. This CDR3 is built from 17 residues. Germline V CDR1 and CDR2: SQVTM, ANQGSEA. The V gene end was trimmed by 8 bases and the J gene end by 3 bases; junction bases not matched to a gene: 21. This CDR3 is CSCAGGPRILTDYEQYF. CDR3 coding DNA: TGCAGCTGCGCAGGGGGCCCTCGAATACTAACCGACTACGAGCAGTACTTC.

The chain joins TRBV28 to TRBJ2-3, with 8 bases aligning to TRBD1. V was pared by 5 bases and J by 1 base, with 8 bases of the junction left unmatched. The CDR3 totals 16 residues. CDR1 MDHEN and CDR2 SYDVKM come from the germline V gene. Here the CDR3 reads CASSLSPTGGTDTQYF. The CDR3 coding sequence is TGTGCCAGCAGTCTCTCCCCGACAGGGGGCACAGATACGCAGTATTTT.

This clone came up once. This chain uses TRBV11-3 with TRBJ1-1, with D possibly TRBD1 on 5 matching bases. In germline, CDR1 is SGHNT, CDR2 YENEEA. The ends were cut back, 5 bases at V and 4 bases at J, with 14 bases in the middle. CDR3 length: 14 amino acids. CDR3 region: CASSPGRGSTEAFF. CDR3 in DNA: TGTGCCAGCAGCCCAGGGAGGGGTTCCACTGAAGCTTTCTTT.

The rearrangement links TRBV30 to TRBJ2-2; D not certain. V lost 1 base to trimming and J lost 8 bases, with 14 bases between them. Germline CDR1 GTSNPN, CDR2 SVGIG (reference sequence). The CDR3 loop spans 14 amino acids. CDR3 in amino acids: CAWSAGVPGGELFF. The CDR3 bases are TGTGCCTGGAGTGCAGGCGTCCCTGGGGGGGAGCTGTTTTTT.